This TCR beta chain was documented in a study of blood T cell repertoires in COVID-19 (dated by TCRdb to 2020 to 2021). Describing the broader study: Collaborator samples came from the United States, Italy and Spain and covered acute and convalescent phases of COVID-19. The prospective study material was composed of cDNA or gDNA derived from T cells, B-cell-depleted T cells, or PBMCs. Deeply sampled blood TCRbeta repertoires from subjects exposed to, actively infected with, or recovered from COVID-19 were included in the dataset. The repertoires were released in a freely available public database meant as a resource for research on the immune response to SARS-CoV-2. Samples came from the ongoing ImmuneRACE study (first 160 participants) plus 1,254 subjects from 6 global collaborators. The sample metadata nearly always contained a de-identified subject ID, COVID-19 status, age in years and sex. Where HLA class I and class II types were available, the types were taken from metadata supplied by the sample provider, not from assay-based typing.

General findings and caveats noted by the study authors: The quantity of clinical and demographic metadata differed by source and by participant and was supplied without curation.

TCRbeta CDR3 regions were amplified from genomic DNA by means of the immunoSEQ Assay, a bias-controlled multiplex PCR. As for the authors' bioinformatics: The number of nucleated cells in each sample was estimated by amplification of reference gene primers within the assay. Sequence reads were collapsed and filtered to measure the absolute abundance of every unique TCRbeta CDR3 rearrangement. For each sample, productive Simpson clonality was calculated by taking the square root of Simpson's diversity index across productive rearrangements. Drawn from immuneACCESS, this table holds only the in-frame rearrangements with V and J called that TCRdb kept. Clones are partly lost; checked studies trace under half to an unresolved V gene and leave the rest unexplained. V and J calls and clone size are as listed in that table; D and trimming were resolved from the DNA. The sample table records about 220,000 clones; 88% of these occur just once. Of the sample, roughly 2.8% is held by the ten largest clones.

Participants in the prospective study were enrolled through a virtual design, were aged roughly 18 to 90 years, and lived in 24 United States geographic areas. Cohort assignment in the prospective study relied on participant-reported clinical history from a screening survey and a study questionnaire. For ImmuneRACE Cohort 3, a participant was defined as recovered based on two consecutive negative NP/OP PCR tests, clearance by a healthcare professional, or resolution of symptoms. Mobile phlebotomists in the prospective study collected whole blood, serum and a nasopharyngeal or oropharyngeal swab from every participant. Participants in the prospective study had the option to provide additional blood draws and questionnaires over an approximately two-month period. Before DNA extraction, prospective study blood samples were shipped either frozen or at room temperature. Taken from cysteine to phenylalanine, the CDR3 has 15 residues. Only the CDR3 DNA is retained, 45 bases long and in frame from the first base. The germline V gene yields MNHEY for CDR1 and SVGAGI for CDR2. The V and J ends are trimmed by 0 bases and 0 bases, leaving 8 bases between them.

Worth noting for this clone: Its antigen is currently not known. No much larger clonotype is one base removed from it; base qualities were not supplied.

The chain was built from TRBV6-5 and TRBJ1-1; possibly the D gene is TRBD1, per 6 matching bases. The sequenced sample consisted of PBMCs or T cells enriched from blood (not recorded which). This TCR derives from a woman in her 30s who had recovered from COVID-19. For the CDR3, the sequence is CASSYSQGMNTEAFF. At the DNA level, the sequence is TGTGCCAGCAGTTACTCTCAGGGGATGAACACTGAAGCTTTCTTT.